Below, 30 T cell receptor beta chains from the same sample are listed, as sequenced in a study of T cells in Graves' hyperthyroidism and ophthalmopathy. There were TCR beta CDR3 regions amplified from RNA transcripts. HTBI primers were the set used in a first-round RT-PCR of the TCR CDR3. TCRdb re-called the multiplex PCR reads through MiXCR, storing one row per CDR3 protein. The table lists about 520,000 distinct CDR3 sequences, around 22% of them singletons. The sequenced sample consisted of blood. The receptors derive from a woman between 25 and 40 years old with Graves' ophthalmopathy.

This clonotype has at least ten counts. The CDR3 region is CATSDLGDVDGYTF. The CDR3 nucleotides are TGTGCCACCAGTGATTTGGGGGACGTTGATGGCTACACCTTC. The chain recombines TRBV24-1 with TRBJ1-2; D is possibly TRBD1 (5 bases). The CDR3 runs to 14 residues. The V and J ends lost 0 bases and 6 bases respectively, with 10 bases between them. Germline lookup yields CDR1 KGHDR and CDR2 SFDVKD.

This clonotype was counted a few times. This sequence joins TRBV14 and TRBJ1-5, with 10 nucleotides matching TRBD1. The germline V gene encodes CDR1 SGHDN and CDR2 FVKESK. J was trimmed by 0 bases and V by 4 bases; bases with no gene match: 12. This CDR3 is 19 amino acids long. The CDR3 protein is CASSLLRQGAWDSNQPQHF. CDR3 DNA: TGTGCCAGCAGCCTACTGCGACAGGGGGCGTGGGATAGCAATCAGCCCCAGCATTTT. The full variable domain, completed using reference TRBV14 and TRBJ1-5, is EAGVTQFPSHSVIEKGQTVTLRCDPISGHDNLYWYRRVMGKEIKFLLHFVKESKQDESGMPNNRFLAERTGGTYSTLKVQPAELEDSGVYFCASSLLRQGAWDSNQPQHFGDGTRLSIL.

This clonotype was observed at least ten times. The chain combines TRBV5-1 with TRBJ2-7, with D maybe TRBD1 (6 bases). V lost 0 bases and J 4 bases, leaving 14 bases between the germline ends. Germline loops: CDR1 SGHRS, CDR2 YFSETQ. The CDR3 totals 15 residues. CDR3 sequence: CASSLESGGRYEQYF. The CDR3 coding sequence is TGCGCCAGCAGCTTGGAGTCTGGGGGCAGATACGAGCAGTACTTC.

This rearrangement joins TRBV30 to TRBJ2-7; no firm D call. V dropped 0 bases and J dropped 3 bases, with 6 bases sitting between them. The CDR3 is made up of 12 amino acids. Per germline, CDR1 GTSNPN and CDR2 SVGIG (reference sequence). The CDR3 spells CAWSVPNYEQYF. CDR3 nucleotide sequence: TGTGCCTGGAGTGTACCGAACTACGAGCAGTACTTC.

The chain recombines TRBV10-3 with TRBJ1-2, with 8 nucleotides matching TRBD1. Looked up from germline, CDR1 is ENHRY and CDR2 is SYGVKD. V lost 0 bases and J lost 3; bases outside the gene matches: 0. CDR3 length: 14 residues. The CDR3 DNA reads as TGTGCCATCAGTGAGTCGACAGGGGACTATGGCTACACCTTC. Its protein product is CAISESTGDYGYTF.

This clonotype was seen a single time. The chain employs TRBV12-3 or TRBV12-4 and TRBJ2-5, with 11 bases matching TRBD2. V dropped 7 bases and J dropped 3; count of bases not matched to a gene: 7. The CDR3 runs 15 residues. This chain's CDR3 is CASTLGTSGKETQYF. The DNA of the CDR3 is TGTGCCAGCACCTTAGGGACTAGCGGAAAAGAGACCCAGTACTTC.

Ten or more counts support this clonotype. CDR3: CASSPNSFNYGYTF. CDR3 bases: TGTGCCAGCAGCCCCAACAGCTTCAACTATGGCTACACCTTC. The chain couples TRBV7-9 to TRBJ1-2; no clear D. Germline V gene sequence: CDR1 SEHNR, CDR2 FQNEAQ (reference sequence). V lost 5 bases and J 2 bases, leaving 12 bases between the germline ends. The CDR3 has 14 residues.

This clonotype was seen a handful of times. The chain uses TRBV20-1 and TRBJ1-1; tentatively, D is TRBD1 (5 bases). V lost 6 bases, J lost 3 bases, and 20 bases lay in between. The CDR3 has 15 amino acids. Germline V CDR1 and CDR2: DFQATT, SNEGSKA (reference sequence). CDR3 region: CSASQGGGVDTEAFF. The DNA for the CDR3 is TGCAGTGCCTCACAAGGTGGGGGGGTGGACACTGAAGCTTTCTTT.

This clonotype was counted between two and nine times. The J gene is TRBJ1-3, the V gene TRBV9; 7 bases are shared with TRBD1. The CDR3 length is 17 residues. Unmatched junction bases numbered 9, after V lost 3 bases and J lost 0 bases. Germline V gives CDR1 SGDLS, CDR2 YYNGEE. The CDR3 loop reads CASSARTGTVSGNTIYF. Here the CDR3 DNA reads TGTGCCAGCAGCGCCAGAACCGGGACAGTCTCTGGAAACACCATATATTTT. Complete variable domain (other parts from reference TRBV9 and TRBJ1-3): DSGVTQTPKHLITATGQRVTLRCSPRSGDLSVYWYQQSLDQGLQFLIQYYNGEERAKGNILERFSAQQFPDLHSELNLSSLELGDSALYFCASSARTGTVSGNTIYFGEGSWLTVV.

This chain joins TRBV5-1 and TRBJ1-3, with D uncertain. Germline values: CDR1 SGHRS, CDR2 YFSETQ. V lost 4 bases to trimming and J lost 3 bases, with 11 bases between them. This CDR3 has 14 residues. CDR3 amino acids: CASSRSGSGNTIYF. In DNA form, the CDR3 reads TGCGCCAGCAGCCGGTCTGGGAGTGGAAACACCATATATTTT.

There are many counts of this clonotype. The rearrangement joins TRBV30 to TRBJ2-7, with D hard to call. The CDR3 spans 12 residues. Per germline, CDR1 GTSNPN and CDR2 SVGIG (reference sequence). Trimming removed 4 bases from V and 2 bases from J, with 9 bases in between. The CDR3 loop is CAWIVAPYEQYF. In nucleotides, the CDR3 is TGTGCCTGGATAGTTGCCCCCTACGAGCAGTACTTC.

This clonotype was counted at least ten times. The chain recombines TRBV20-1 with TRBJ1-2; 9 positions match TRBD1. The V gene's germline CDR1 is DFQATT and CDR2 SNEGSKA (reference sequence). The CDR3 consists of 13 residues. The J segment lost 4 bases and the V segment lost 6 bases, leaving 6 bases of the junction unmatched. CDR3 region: CSARTGETYGYTF. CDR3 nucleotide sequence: TGCAGTGCCCGGACAGGGGAGACCTATGGCTACACCTTC.

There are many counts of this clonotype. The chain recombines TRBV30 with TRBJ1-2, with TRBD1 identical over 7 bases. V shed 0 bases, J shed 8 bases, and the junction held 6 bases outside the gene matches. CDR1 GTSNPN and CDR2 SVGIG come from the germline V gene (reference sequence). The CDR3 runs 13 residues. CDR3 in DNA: TGTGCCTGGAGTGTAGAGACAGGGCTCGGCTACACCTTC. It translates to CAWSVETGLGYTF. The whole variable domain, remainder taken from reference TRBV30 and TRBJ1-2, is SQTIHQWPATLVQPVGSPLSLECTVEGTSNPNLYWYRQAAGRGLQLLFYSVGIGQISSEVPQNLSASRPQDRQFILSSKKLLLSDSGFYLCAWSVETGLGYTFGSGTRLTVV.

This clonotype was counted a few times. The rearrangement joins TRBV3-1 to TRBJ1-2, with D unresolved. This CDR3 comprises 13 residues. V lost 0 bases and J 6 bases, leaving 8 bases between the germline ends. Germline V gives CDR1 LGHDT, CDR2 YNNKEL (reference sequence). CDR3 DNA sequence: TGTGCCAGCAGCCAAGAGGCAAGGGATGGCTACACCTTC. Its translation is CASSQEARDGYTF.

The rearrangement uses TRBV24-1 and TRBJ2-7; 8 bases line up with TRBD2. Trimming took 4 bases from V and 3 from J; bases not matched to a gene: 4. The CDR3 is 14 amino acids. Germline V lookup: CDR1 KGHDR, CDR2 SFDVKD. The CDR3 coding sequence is TGTGCCACCAGTGACCCCCGGGGGGGCTACGAGCAGTACTTC. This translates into CATSDPRGGYEQYF.

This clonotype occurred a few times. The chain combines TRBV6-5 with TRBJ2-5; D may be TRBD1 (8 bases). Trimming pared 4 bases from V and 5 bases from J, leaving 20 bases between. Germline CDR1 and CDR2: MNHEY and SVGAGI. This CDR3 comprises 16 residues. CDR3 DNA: TGTGCCAGCAGTTTTTCCACAGGGGGGGTTTATGAGACCCAGTACTTC. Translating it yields CASSFSTGGVYETQYF.

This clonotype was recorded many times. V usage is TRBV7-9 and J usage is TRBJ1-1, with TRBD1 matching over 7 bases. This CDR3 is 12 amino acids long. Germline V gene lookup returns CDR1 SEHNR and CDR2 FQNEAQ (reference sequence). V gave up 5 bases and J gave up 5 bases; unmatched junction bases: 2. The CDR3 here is CASSDRETEAFF. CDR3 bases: TGTGCCAGCAGCGACAGGGAGACTGAAGCTTTCTTT.

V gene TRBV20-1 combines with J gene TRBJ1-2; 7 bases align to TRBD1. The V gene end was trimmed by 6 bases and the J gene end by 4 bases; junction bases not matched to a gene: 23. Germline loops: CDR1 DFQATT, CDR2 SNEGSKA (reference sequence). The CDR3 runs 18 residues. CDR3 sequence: CSAVSSGTVRLSSYGYTF. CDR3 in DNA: TGCAGTGCCGTATCTTCCGGGACAGTCCGCCTCTCGTCCTATGGCTACACCTTC.

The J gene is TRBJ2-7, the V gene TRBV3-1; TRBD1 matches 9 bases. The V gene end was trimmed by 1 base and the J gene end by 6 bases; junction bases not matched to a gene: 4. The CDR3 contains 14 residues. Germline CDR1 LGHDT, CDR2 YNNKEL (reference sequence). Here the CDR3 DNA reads TGTGCCAGCAGCCAAGTACAGGGGGCGGGCGAGCAGTACTTC. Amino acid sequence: CASSQVQGAGEQYF.

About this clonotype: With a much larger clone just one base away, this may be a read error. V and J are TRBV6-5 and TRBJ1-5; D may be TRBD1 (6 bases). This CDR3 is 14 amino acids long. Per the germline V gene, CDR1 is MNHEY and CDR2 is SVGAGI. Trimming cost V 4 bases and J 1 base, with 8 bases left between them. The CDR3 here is CASSFDRSNQPQHF. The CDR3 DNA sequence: TGTGCCAGCAGTTTCGACAGGAGCAATCAGCCCCAGCATTTT.

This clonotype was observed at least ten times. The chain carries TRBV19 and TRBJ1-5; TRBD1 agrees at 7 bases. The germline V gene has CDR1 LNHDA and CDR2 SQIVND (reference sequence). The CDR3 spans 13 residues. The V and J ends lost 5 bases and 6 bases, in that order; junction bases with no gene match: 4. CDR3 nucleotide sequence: TGTGCCAGTAGTGTACAGGGGTTTCAGCCCCAGCATTTT. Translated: CASSVQGFQPQHF.

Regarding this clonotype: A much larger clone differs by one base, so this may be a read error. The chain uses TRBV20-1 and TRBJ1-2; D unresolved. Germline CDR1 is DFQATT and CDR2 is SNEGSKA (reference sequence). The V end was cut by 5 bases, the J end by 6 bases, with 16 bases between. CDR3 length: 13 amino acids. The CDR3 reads CSAPASQNHGYTF. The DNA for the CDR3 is TGCAGTGCTCCGGCGAGCCAGAATCATGGCTACACCTTC.

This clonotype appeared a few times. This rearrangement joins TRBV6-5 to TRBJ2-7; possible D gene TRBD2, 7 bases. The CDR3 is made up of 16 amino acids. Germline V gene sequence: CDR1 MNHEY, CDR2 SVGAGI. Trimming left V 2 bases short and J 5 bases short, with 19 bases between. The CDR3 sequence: CASSYLGGDTGNEQYF. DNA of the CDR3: TGTGCCAGCAGTTACCTTGGGGGGGACACCGGGAACGAGCAGTACTTC.

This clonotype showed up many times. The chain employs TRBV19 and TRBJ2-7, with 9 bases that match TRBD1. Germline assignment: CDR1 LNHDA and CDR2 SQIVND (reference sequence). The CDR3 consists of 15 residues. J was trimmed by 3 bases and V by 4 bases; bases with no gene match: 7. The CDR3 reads CASSKTGTGNYEQYF. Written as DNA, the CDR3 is TGTGCCAGTAGTAAAACCGGGACAGGGAACTACGAGCAGTACTTC. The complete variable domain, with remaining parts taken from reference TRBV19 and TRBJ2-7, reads DGGITQSPKYLFRKEGQNVTLSCEQNLNHDAMYWYRQDPGQGLRLIYYSQIVNDFQKGDIAEGYSVSREKKESFPLTVTSAQKNPTAFYLCASSKTGTGNYEQYFGPGTRLTVT.

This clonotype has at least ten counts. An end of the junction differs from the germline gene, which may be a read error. The CDR3 spells CASRRDNTEELFF. The CDR3 region has the DNA TGTGCCAGCAGAAGGGATAACACCGAGGAGCTGTTTTTT. The rearrangement joins TRBV6-1 to TRBJ2-2; D ambiguous. There are 13 residues in the CDR3. Per the germline V gene, CDR1 is MNHNS and CDR2 is SASEGT.

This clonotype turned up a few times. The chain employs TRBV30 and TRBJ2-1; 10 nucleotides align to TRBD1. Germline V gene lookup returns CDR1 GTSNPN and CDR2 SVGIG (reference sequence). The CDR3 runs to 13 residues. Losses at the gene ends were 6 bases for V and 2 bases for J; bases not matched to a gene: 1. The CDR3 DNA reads TGTGCCTGCGACAGGGGGCCCTACAATGAGCAGTTCTTC. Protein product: CACDRGPYNEQFF.

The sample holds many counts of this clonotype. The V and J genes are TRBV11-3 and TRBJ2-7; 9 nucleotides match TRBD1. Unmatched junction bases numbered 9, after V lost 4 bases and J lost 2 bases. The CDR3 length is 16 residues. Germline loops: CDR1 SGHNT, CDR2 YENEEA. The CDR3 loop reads CASSSQQGAQTYEQYF. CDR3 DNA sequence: TGTGCCAGCAGCTCCCAACAGGGGGCGCAAACCTACGAGCAGTACTTC.

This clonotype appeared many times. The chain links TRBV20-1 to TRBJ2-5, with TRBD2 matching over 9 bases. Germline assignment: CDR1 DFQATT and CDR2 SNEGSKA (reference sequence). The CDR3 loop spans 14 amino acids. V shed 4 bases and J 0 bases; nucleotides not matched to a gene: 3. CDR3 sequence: CSAMRTSDQETQYF. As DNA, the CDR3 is TGCAGTGCTATGAGGACTAGCGACCAAGAGACCCAGTACTTC.

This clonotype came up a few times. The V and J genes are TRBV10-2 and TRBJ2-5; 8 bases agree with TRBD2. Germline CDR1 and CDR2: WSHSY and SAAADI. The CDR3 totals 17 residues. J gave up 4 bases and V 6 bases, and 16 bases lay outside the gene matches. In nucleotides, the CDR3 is TGCGCCAGCAGCGTTACTCTGAGCGGGGGTTTCGGAGAGACCCAGTACTTC. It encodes CASSVTLSGGFGETQYF.

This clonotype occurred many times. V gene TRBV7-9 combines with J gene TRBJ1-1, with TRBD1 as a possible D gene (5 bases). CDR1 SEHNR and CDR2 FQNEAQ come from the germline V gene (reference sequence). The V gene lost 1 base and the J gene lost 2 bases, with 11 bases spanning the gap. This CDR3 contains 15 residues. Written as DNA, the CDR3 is TGTGCCAGCAGCTTAGTCGGTAGGGACAACACTGAAGCTTTCTTT. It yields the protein CASSLVGRDNTEAFF.